The 16 T cell receptor beta chains listed next were all sequenced from one sample in a study of vaccination and CD4 T cells after COVID-19. Antigens for these TCRs are unknown. Treatment here: approximately nine-day PBMC culture with coronavirus spike peptide pools or control peptides (ViraFEST assay). An Oncomine TCR Beta short-read assay was used to sequence the DNA from cultured CD4+ T cells. TCRdb itself ran the PCR reads through MiXCR, one entry per CDR3 protein. This sample has fewer than 20,000 distinct CDR3 sequences, with roughly 29% found just once. Sequencing used cultured CD4+ T cells from blood. The receptor source for this set is a human donor with COVID-19.

This clonotype was counted between two and nine times. This chain links TRBV11-3 with TRBJ1-1; no clear D. The CDR3 is 11 residues long. In germline, CDR1 is SGHNT, CDR2 YENEEA. V shed 2 bases and J shed 11 bases, with 9 bases lying between them. As DNA, the CDR3 is TGTGCCAGCAGCTTAAGGGAGAGGGCTTTCTTT. Protein sequence: CASSLRERAFF.

The V and J genes are TRBV12-3 or TRBV12-4 and TRBJ2-3; D ambiguous. V was cut by 7 bases and J by 9 bases, with 11 bases left in between. The CDR3 spans 11 residues. The CDR3 is CASNQMGTQYF. As DNA, the CDR3 is TGTGCCAGCAATCAAATGGGGACGCAGTATTTT.

The chain joins TRBV2 to TRBJ2-1; TRBD2 agrees at 9 bases. Trimming took 0 bases from V and 4 from J; bases not matched to a gene: 7. CDR1 is SNHLY and CDR2 is FYNNEI in the germline V gene. This CDR3 is 17 amino acids long. CDR3 sequence (DNA): TGTGCCAGCAGTGAAGCTCAGCGGGGGGCCACATACAATGAGCAGTTCTTC. Translating gives CASSEAQRGATYNEQFF.

The rearrangement links TRBV7-2 to TRBJ2-3; D not certain. V dropped 5 bases and J dropped 4 bases, with 10 bases sitting between them. This CDR3 has 13 residues. Germline lookup yields CDR1 SGHTA and CDR2 FQGNSA. CDR3 nucleotide sequence: TGTGCCAGCAGCCTGAGCCCATCAGATACGCAGTATTTT. Translation: CASSLSPSDTQYF.

V usage is TRBV20-1 and J usage is TRBJ2-7; D ambiguous. This CDR3 contains 13 residues. Trimming removed 1 base from V and 3 bases from J, with 10 bases in between. Germline V lookup: CDR1 DFQATT, CDR2 SNEGSKA (reference sequence). CDR3 in DNA: TGCAGTGCTAGAGCCGCGCCAGGCTACGAGCAGTACTTC. Protein: CSARAAPGYEQYF.

This clonotype was found a few times. V usage is TRBV19 and J usage is TRBJ1-3, with D possibly TRBD1 on 5 matching bases. V gave up 2 bases and J gave up 2 bases, with 7 bases separating them. Germline V lookup: CDR1 LNHDA, CDR2 SQIVND (reference sequence). The CDR3 totals 14 residues. CDR3: CASSISGPGNTIYF. CDR3 coding DNA: TGTGCCAGTAGTATATCAGGGCCTGGAAACACCATATATTTT.

V usage is TRBV20-1 and J usage is TRBJ1-3; D is unclear. Germline V CDR1 and CDR2: DFQATT, SNEGSKA (reference sequence). The CDR3 runs to 14 residues. The V end was cut by 5 bases, the J end by 2 bases, with 13 bases between. CDR3 sequence: CSAPAPQPGNTIYF. The CDR3 nucleotides read TGCAGTGCTCCAGCCCCGCAGCCTGGAAACACCATATATTTT.

This clonotype turned up a few times. This chain uses TRBV20-1 with TRBJ1-2, with D unresolved. CDR3 size: 13 residues. Germline CDR1 DFQATT, CDR2 SNEGSKA (reference sequence). Between the trimmed V and J ends, which lost 0 bases and 8 bases, there was a span of 13 bases. For the CDR3, the DNA is TGCAGTGCTAGAGATTCGGTAGGGTCAGGCTACACCTTC. It codes for CSARDSVGSGYTF.

The chain uses TRBV6-1 and TRBJ2-2; 7 nucleotides agree with TRBD1. Germline lookup yields CDR1 MNHNS and CDR2 SASEGT. The trim removed 7 bases at V and 2 bases at J, leaving 4 bases unmatched. The CDR3 has 14 residues. CDR3 loop: CASIPGGNTGELFF. The CDR3 nucleotides read TGTGCCAGCATACCAGGGGGAAACACCGGGGAGCTGTTTTTT.

The chain has TRBV5-1 and TRBJ1-1, with unresolved D. V was shortened by 4 bases and J by 2 bases, with 12 bases between the two germline ends. In germline, CDR1 is SGHRS, CDR2 YFSETQ. This CDR3 comprises 14 residues. CDR3 in amino acids: CASSVQGGNTEAFF. The CDR3 DNA reads as TGCGCCAGCAGCGTACAAGGTGGTAACACTGAAGCTTTCTTT. Full variable domain (remainder filled in from reference TRBV5-1 and TRBJ1-1): KAGVTQTPRYLIKTRGQQVTLSCSPISGHRSVSWYQQTPGQGLQFLFEYFSETQRNKGNFPGRFSGRQFSNSRSEMNVSTLELGDSALYLCASSVQGGNTEAFFGQGTRLTVV.

The V call is TRBV27, the J call TRBJ1-1, with TRBD1 identical over 7 bases. The CDR3 consists of 15 residues. Per germline, CDR1 MNHEY and CDR2 SMNVEV (reference sequence). V gave up 4 bases and J gave up 5 bases; unmatched junction bases: 10. The CDR3 DNA sequence: TGTGCCAGCAGTTCCGACAGGGACGGAGAAACTGAAGCTTTCTTT. Its translation is CASSSDRDGETEAFF.

This chain connects TRBV6-2 or TRBV6-3 to TRBJ2-5; TRBD2 matches at 14 bases. The CDR3 runs to 16 residues. Germline CDR1 and CDR2: MNHEY and SVGEGT. Trimming removed 5 bases from V and 2 bases from J; junction bases left unmatched: 4. CDR3 bases: TGTGCCAGCAGTCTCTGGACTAGCGGGGGGCAAGAGACCCAGTACTTC. Translation: CASSLWTSGGQETQYF.

CDR3 amino acids: CASSPEGKETQYF. CDR3 in DNA: TGTGCCAGCAGCCCGGAAGGGAAAGAGACCCAGTACTTC. This chain uses TRBV27 with TRBJ2-5; the D is unclear. The length of the CDR3 is 13 residues. Trimming removed 6 bases from V and 3 bases from J, with 11 bases in between. Germline CDR1 and CDR2: MNHEY and SMNVEV (reference sequence).

This clonotype was seen more than once but under ten times. V is TRBV6-2 or TRBV6-3 and J is TRBJ2-3; TRBD2 matches 13 bases. V gave up 2 bases and J gave up 4 bases; unmatched junction bases: 6. The CDR3 totals 17 residues. Germline CDR1 and CDR2: MNHEY and SVGEGT. The CDR3 loop is CASSYSQLAGGPDTQYF. As DNA, the CDR3 is TGTGCCAGCAGTTACAGCCAACTAGCGGGGGGGCCAGATACGCAGTATTTT.

The chain links TRBV20-1 to TRBJ2-2; 8 bases map to TRBD2. In germline, CDR1 is DFQATT, CDR2 SNEGSKA (reference sequence). This CDR3 has 15 amino acids. V gave up 4 bases and J gave up 6 bases; unmatched junction bases: 10. The chain's CDR3 is CSAKGPAGGAGELFF. The CDR3 DNA reads as TGCAGTGCTAAGGGTCCGGCGGGGGGTGCCGGGGAGCTGTTTTTT.

The chain carries TRBV7-3 and TRBJ1-1, with 7 bases lining up with TRBD1. The CDR3 loop spans 13 amino acids. Trimming at V came to 2 bases and at J to 7 bases, leaving 4 bases not matched to a gene. Germline CDR1 SGHTA, CDR2 FQGTGA. The CDR3 coding sequence is TGTGCCAGCAGCTTATGGTGGGACAGTGAAGCTTTCTTT. Protein: CASSLWWDSEAFF.